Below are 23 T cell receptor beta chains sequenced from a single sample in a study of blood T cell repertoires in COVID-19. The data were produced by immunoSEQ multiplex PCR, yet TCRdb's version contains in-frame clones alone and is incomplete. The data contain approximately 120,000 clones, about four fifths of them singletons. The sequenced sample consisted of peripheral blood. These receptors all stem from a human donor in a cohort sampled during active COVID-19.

CDR3 nucleotides: TGCGCCAGCAGCCAAGGTTGGACTAGCGAGTACGAGCAGTACTTC. Translating gives CASSQGWTSEYEQYF. V and J are TRBV4-3 and TRBJ2-7, with TRBD2 matching over 9 bases. This CDR3 contains 15 residues. V was clipped by 1 base and J by 4 bases; unmatched bases: 5. Germline CDR1 LGHNA, CDR2 YSLEER.

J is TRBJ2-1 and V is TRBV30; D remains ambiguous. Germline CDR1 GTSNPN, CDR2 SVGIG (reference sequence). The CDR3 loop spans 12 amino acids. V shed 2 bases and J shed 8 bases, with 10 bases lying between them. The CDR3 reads CAWSFQKYEQFF. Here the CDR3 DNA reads TGTGCCTGGAGTTTCCAAAAATATGAGCAGTTCTTC.

The CDR3 loop reads CASSMTGLGYTF. In DNA form, the CDR3 reads TGTGCCAGTAGTATGACAGGGCTTGGCTACACCTTC. The V call is TRBV19, the J call TRBJ1-2, with 7 bases matching TRBD1. Per the germline V gene, CDR1 is LNHDA and CDR2 is SQIVND (reference sequence). Germline trimming cut 3 bases from V and 7 bases from J; bases unmatched to any gene: 2. The CDR3 is made up of 12 amino acids. The variable domain in full, completed from reference TRBV19 and TRBJ1-2, reads DGGITQSPKYLFRKEGQNVTLSCEQNLNHDAMYWYRQDPGQGLRLIYYSQIVNDFQKGDIAEGYSVSREKKESFPLTVTSAQKNPTAFYLCASSMTGLGYTFGSGTRLTVV.

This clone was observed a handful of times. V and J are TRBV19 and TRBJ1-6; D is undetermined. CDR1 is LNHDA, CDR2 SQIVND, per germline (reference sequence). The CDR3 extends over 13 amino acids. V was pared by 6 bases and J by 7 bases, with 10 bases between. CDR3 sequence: CASRTWENSPLHF. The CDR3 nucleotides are TGTGCCAGTAGGACGTGGGAGAATTCACCCCTCCACTTT.

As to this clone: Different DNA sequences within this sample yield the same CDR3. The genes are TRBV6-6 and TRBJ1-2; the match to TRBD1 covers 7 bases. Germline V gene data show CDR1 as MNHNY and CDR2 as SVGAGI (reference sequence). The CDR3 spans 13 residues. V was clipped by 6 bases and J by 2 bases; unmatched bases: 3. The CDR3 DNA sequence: TGTGCCAGCAGCCCGGGACAGAACTATGGCTACACCTTC. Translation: CASSPGQNYGYTF.

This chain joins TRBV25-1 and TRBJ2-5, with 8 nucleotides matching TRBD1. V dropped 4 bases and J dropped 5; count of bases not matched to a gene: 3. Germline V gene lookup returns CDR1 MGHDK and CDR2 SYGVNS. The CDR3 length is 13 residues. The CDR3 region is CASSGTGRETQYF. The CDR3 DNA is TGTGCCAGCAGTGGGACAGGGCGGGAGACCCAGTACTTC.

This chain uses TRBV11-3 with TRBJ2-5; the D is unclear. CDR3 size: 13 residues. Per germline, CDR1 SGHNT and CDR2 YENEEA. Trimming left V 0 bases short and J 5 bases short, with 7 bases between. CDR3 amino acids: CASSLDTRETQYF. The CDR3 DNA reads TGTGCCAGCAGCTTAGACACGAGGGAGACCCAGTACTTC.

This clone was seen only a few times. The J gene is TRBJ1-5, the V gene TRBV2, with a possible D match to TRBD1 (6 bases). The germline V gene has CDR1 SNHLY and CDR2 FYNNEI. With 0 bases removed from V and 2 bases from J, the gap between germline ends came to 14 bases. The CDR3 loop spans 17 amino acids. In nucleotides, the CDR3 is TGTGCCAGCAGTGAAGCAGGGAACAGGGTGGGCAATCAGCCCCAGCATTTT. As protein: CASSEAGNRVGNQPQHF. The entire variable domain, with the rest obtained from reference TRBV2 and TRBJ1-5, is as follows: EPEVTQTPSHQVTQMGQEVILRCVPISNHLYFYWYRQILGQKVEFLVSFYNNEISEKSEIFDDQFSVERPDGSNFTLKIRSTKLEDSAMYFCASSEAGNRVGNQPQHFGDGTRLSIL.

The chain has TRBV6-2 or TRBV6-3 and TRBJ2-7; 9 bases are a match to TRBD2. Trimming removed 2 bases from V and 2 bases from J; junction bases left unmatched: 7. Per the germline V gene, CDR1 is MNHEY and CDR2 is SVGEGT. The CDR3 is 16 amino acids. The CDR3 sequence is CASSYGVAGAPYEQYF. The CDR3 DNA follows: TGTGCCAGCAGTTACGGGGTAGCGGGGGCCCCCTACGAGCAGTACTTC.

CDR3 sequence: CASSQGRTGPAKNIQYF. The CDR3 nucleotides read TGCGCCAGCAGCCAAGGGAGGACAGGGCCGGCCAAAAACATTCAGTACTTC. The V call is TRBV4-1, the J call TRBJ2-4, with 8 bases aligning to TRBD1. This CDR3 is 17 amino acids long. CDR1 is MGHRA and CDR2 is YSYEKL in the germline V gene. Trimming removed 1 base from V and 1 base from J; junction bases left unmatched: 6.

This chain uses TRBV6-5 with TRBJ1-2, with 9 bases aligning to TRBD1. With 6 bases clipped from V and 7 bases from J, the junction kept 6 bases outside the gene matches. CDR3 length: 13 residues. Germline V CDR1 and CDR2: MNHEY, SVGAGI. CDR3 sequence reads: CASRGTGLGGYTF. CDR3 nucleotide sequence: TGTGCCAGCAGGGGGACAGGGCTGGGTGGCTACACCTTC.

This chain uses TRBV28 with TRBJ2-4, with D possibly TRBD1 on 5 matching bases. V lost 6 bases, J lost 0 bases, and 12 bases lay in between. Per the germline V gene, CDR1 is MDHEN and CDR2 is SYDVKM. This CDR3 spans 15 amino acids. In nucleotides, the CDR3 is TGTGCCAGCAGCACACCCCAGGGAGCCAAAAACATTCAGTACTTC. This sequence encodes CASSTPQGAKNIQYF.

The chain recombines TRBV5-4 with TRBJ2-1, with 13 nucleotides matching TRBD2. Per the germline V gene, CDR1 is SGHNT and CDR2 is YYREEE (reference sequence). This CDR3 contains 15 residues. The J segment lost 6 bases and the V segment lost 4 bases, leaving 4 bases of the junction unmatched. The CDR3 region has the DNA TGTGCCAGCAGCCTAGGGACTAGCGGGATCAATGAGCAGTTCTTC. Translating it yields CASSLGTSGINEQFF.

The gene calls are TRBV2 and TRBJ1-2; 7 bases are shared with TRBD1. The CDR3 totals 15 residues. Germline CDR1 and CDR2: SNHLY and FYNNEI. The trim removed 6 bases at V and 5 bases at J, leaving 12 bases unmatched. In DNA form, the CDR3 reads TGTGCCAGCAGGAGTCAGCACAACAGGGGATATGGCTACACCTTC. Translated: CASRSQHNRGYGYTF.

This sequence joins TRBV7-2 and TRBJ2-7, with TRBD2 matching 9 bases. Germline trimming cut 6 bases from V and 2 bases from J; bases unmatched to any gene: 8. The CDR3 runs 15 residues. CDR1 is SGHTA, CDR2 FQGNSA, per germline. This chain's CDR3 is CASRYSSGATYEQYF. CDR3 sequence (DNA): TGTGCCAGCAGGTATTCTAGCGGGGCTACCTACGAGCAGTACTTC.

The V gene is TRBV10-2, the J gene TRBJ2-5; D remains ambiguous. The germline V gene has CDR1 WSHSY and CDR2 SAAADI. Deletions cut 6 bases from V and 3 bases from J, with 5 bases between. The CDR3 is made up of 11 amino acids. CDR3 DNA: TGCGCCAGCAGGGCGGAAGAGACCCAGTACTTC. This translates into CASRAEETQYF.

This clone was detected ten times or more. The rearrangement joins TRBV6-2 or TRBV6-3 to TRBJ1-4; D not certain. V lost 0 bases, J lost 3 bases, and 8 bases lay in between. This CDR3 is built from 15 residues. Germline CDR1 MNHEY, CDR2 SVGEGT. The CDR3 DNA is TGTGCCAGCAGTTACTCGGAAGGAGCTAATGAAAAACTGTTTTTT. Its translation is CASSYSEGANEKLFF.

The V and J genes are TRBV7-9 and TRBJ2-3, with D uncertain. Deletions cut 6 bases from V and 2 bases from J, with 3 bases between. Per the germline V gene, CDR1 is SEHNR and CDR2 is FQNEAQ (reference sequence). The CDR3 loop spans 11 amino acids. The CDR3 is CASRHTDTQYF. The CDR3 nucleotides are TGTGCCAGCAGACACACAGATACGCAGTATTTT.

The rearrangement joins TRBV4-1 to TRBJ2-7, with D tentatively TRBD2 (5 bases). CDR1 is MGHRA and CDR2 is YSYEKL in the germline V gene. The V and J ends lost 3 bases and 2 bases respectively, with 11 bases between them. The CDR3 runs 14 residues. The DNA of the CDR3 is TGCGCCAGCAGCCAGTCTGAGCGGACCTACGAGCAGTACTTC. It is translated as CASSQSERTYEQYF.

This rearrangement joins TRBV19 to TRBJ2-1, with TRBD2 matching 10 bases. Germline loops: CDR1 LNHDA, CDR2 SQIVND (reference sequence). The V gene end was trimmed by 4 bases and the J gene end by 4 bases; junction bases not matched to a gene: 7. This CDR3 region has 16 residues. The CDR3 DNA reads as TGTGCCAGTAGTACGACACTAGCGGGATCATACAATGAGCAGTTCTTC. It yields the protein CASSTTLAGSYNEQFF.

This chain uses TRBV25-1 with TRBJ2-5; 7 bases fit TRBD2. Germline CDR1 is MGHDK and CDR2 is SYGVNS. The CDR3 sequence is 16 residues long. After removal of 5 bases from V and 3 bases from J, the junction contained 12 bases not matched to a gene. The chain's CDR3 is CASSLVGRLAEETQYF. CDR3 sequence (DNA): TGTGCCAGCAGTTTGGTAGGGCGGCTAGCGGAAGAGACCCAGTACTTC.

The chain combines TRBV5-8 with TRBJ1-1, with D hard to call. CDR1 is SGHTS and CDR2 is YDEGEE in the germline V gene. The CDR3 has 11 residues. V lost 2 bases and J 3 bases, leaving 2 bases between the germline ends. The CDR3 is CASSFYTEAFF. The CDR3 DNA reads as TGTGCCAGCAGCTTCTACACTGAAGCTTTCTTT. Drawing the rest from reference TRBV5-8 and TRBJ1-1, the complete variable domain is EAGVTQSPTHLIKTRGQQATLRCSPISGHTSVYWYQQALGLGLQFLLWYDEGEERNRGNFPPRFSGRQFPNYSSELNVNALELEDSALYLCASSFYTEAFFGQGTRLTVV.

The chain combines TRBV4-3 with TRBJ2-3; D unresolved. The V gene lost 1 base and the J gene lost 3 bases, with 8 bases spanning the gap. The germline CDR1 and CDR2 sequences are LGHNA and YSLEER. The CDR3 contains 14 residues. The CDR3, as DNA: TGCGCCAGCAGCCAAGCCCCGAGGACAGATACGCAGTATTTT. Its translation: CASSQAPRTDTQYF.